A single sample is the source of the 16 T cell receptor beta chains below, sequenced in a study of blood T cell repertoires in COVID-19. Generated by immunoSEQ multiplex PCR, the TCRdb table keeps only in-frame clones and is missing some. Of some 170,000 clones in the sample, roughly 87% were seen once. Specimen: PBMCs or T cells enriched from blood (not recorded which). These receptors were collected from a human donor with acute COVID-19. The donor label of this sample is uncertain.

The J gene is TRBJ1-2, the V gene TRBV3-1 (or the pseudogene TRBV3-2); 7 bases agree with TRBD1. V lost 8 bases and J lost 3; bases outside the gene matches: 3. The germline V gene encodes CDR1 LGHDT and CDR2 YNNKEL (reference sequence). The CDR3 spans 12 residues. The CDR3 reads CASQDRDYGYTF. The CDR3 coding sequence is TGTGCCAGCCAAGACAGGGACTATGGCTACACCTTC.

V is TRBV5-1 and J is TRBJ2-7; tentatively, D is TRBD1 (6 bases). The CDR3 consists of 17 residues. Trimming removed 3 bases from V and 0 bases from J, with 19 bases in between. Germline V lookup: CDR1 SGHRS, CDR2 YFSETQ. The CDR3 here is CASSWILTGFSSYEQYF. The CDR3 DNA sequence: TGCGCCAGCAGCTGGATCCTGACAGGTTTCAGCTCCTACGAGCAGTACTTC.

This rearrangement joins TRBV7-6 to TRBJ2-7; 16 bases match TRBD2. Germline CDR1 is SGHVS and CDR2 is FNYEAQ. The CDR3 is 18 amino acids. V shed 5 bases, J shed 7 bases, and the junction held 14 bases outside the gene matches. For the CDR3, the DNA is TGTGCCAGCAGCACCACCCCGGGACTAGCGGGGGGGCAAGGAGAGCAGTACTTC. Translation: CASSTTPGLAGGQGEQYF.

This chain joins TRBV7-2 and TRBJ2-5; 13 bases fit TRBD2. CDR3 length equals 17 residues. J gave up 5 bases and V 5 bases, and 11 bases lay outside the gene matches. Per the germline V gene, CDR1 is SGHTA and CDR2 is FQGNSA. CDR3 loop: CASSGRLAGGLGETQYF. CDR3 nucleotides: TGTGCCAGCAGCGGAAGACTAGCGGGGGGTCTCGGGGAGACCCAGTACTTC.

CDR3 loop: CASSLDHSQGYGYTF. CDR3 coding DNA: TGTGCCAGCAGCTTAGACCATTCACAGGGCTATGGCTACACCTTC. The chain carries TRBV7-2 and TRBJ1-2, with D possibly TRBD1 on 6 matching bases. Trimming stripped 1 base from V and 4 bases from J, with 13 bases between. The CDR3 runs 15 residues. CDR1 is SGHTA, CDR2 FQGNSA, per germline.

The rearrangement links TRBV18 to TRBJ2-5, with 7 positions matching TRBD1. The CDR3 has 15 residues. After removal of 3 bases from V and 0 bases from J, the junction contained 4 bases not matched to a gene. The germline V gene encodes CDR1 KGHSH and CDR2 LQKENI. CDR3 sequence (DNA): TGTGCCAGCTCACCGTGGGACAGCCACCAAGAGACCCAGTACTTC. Translation: CASSPWDSHQETQYF.

The chain employs TRBV5-4 and TRBJ2-7, with a possible D match to TRBD1 (6 bases). Germline-derived CDR1 and CDR2 are SGHNT and YYREEE (reference sequence). This CDR3 is built from 14 residues. Trimming took off 0 bases at V and 1 base at J, with 8 bases between the two ends. As DNA, the CDR3 is TGTGCCAGCAGCTTGGGACAGGCATCCTACGAGCAGTACTTC. Translated, it gives CASSLGQASYEQYF.

The chain has TRBV4-3 and TRBJ2-2; no firm D call. Germline lookup yields CDR1 LGHNA and CDR2 YSLEER. V shed 3 bases and J shed 1 base, with 6 bases lying between them. The CDR3 covers 14 residues. DNA for the CDR3: TGCGCCAGCAGCCACTCCAGGAACACCGGGGAGCTGTTTTTT. It codes for CASSHSRNTGELFF.

The chain has TRBV14 and TRBJ1-3; 8 nucleotides agree with TRBD1. The CDR3 totals 17 residues. V lost 2 bases to trimming and J lost 0 bases; unmatched junction nucleotides: 6. Per germline, CDR1 SGHDN and CDR2 FVKESK. CDR3 in amino acids: CASSQWGQAPSGNTIYF. The CDR3 region has the DNA TGTGCCAGCAGCCAATGGGGACAGGCTCCCTCTGGAAACACCATATATTTT.

The rearrangement uses TRBV3-1 (or the pseudogene TRBV3-2) and TRBJ1-4, with unresolved D. Trimming left V 1 base short and J 8 bases short, with 11 bases between. Looked up from germline, CDR1 is LGHDT and CDR2 is YNNKEL (reference sequence). CDR3 size: 14 residues. The CDR3 sequence: CASSQGQVQEKLFF. The CDR3 DNA follows: TGTGCCAGCAGCCAAGGTCAGGTTCAGGAAAAACTGTTTTTT.

V and J are TRBV28 and TRBJ1-3, with D possibly being TRBD1 (5 bases). The V gene's germline CDR1 is MDHEN and CDR2 SYDVKM. V was pared by 7 bases and J by 4 bases, with 26 bases between. CDR3 size: 18 residues. The CDR3 nucleotides read TGTGCCAGCAAACCTTTTTACCCTGCAGGGAATTCCGGAAACACCATATATTTT. Its translation is CASKPFYPAGNSGNTIYF.

V is TRBV29-1 and J is TRBJ2-5, with D uncertain. Germline assignment: CDR1 SQVTM and CDR2 ANQGSEA. Deletions cut 7 bases from V and 7 bases from J, with 13 bases between. There are 11 residues in the CDR3. CDR3 DNA sequence: TGCAGCGGGCTAAACTACGGGACCCAGTACTTC. It translates to CSGLNYGTQYF.

The chain has TRBV9 and TRBJ1-2, with D possibly matching TRBD1 (6 bases). Germline V lookup: CDR1 SGDLS, CDR2 YYNGEE. Trimming removed 3 bases at V and 0 bases at J, with 9 bases between. This CDR3 is 14 amino acids long. The CDR3 loop is CASSGTATNYGYTF. The CDR3 bases are TGTGCCAGCAGCGGGACAGCCACTAACTATGGCTACACCTTC.

The chain is built from TRBV7-8 and TRBJ1-6; 9 bases are a match to TRBD1. The J segment lost 7 bases and the V segment lost 6 bases, leaving 4 bases of the junction unmatched. The CDR3 extends over 14 amino acids. Germline CDR1 is SGHVS and CDR2 is FQNEAQ. This chain's CDR3 is CASSGQGRNSPLHF. CDR3 in DNA: TGTGCCAGCAGTGGACAGGGGCGCAATTCACCCCTCCACTTT.

The chain links TRBV11-2 to TRBJ2-4, with 11 bases identical to TRBD2. This CDR3 is 20 amino acids long. Germline CDR1 SGHAT, CDR2 FQNNGV. Losses at the gene ends were 0 bases for V and 1 base for J; bases not matched to a gene: 11. The CDR3 DNA reads as TGTGCCAGCAGCTTAGATAGCGGGGGGGCCACTTATCGGGCCAAAAACATTCAGTACTTC. Protein product: CASSLDSGGATYRAKNIQYF.

V usage is TRBV5-4 and J usage is TRBJ1-1, with D perhaps TRBD1 (6 bases). Germline lookup yields CDR1 SGHNT and CDR2 YYREEE (reference sequence). This CDR3 is 15 amino acids long. The ends were cut back, 2 bases at V and 5 bases at J, with 16 bases in the middle. The CDR3 region is CASSFPRRGGTEAFF. As DNA, the CDR3 is TGTGCCAGCAGCTTCCCGCGGAGGGGGGGGACTGAAGCTTTCTTT.